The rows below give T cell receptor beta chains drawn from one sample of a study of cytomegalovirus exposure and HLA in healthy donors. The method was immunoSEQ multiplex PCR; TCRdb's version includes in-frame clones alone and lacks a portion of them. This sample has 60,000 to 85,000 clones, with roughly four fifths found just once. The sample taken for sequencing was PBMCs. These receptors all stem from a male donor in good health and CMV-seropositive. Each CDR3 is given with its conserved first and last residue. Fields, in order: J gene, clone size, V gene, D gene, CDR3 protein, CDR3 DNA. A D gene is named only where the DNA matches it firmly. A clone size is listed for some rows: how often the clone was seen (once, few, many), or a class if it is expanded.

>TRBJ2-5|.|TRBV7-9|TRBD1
CASSRQGARVETQYF
TGTGCCAGCAGCCGACAGGGGGCGCGGGTTGAGACCCAGTACTTC
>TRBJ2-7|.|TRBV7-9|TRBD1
CASSRDSPYEQYF
TGTGCCAGCAGCAGGGACAGTCCCTACGAGCAGTACTTC
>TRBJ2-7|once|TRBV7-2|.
CASSLMGRDSYEQYF
TGTGCCAGCAGCTTAATGGGCAGGGACTCCTACGAGCAGTACTTC
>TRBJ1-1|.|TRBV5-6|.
CASSRFRGRNTEAFF
TGTGCCAGCAGCCGATTCCGGGGGAGGAACACTGAAGCTTTCTTT
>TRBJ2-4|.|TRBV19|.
CASMPAGSPQNIQYF
TGTGCCAGTATGCCGGCGGGATCTCCCCAAAACATTCAGTACTTC
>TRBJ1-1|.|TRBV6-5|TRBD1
CASSSQTGGKTEAFF
TGTGCCAGCAGTTCCCAGACAGGGGGCAAGACTGAAGCTTTCTTT
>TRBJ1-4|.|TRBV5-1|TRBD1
CASSFGTGIEKLFF
TGCGCCAGCAGCTTTGGGACAGGGATTGAAAAACTGTTTTTT
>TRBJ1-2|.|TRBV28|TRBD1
CASSPQGTGGGGDYGYTF
TGTGCCAGCAGTCCCCAAGGGACAGGGGGCGGTGGTGACTATGGCTACACCTTC
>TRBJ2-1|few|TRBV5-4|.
CATNRETYNEQFF
TGTGCCACAAACAGGGAAACCTACAATGAGCAGTTCTTC
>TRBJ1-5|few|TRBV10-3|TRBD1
CAISRQGAGQPQHF
TGTGCCATCAGTCGACAGGGGGCAGGGCAGCCCCAGCATTTT
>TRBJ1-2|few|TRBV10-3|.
CAISEPSRGRGNRANYGYTF
TGTGCCATCAGTGAGCCCTCGCGGGGGAGGGGAAATCGAGCTAACTATGGCTACACCTTC
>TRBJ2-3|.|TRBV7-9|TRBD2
CASSDPTSGSTDTQYF
TGTGCCAGCAGCGACCCGACTAGCGGGAGCACAGATACGCAGTATTTT
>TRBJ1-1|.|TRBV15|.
CATSRGGTGNTEAFF
TGTGCCACCAGCAGAGGAGGTACAGGGAACACTGAAGCTTTCTTT
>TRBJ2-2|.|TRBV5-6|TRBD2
CASSYTGTRTGELFF
TGTGCCAGCAGCTACACCGGGACTAGGACCGGGGAGCTGTTTTTT
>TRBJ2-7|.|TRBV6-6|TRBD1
CASRPRTGDYYEQYF
TGTGCCAGCAGACCAAGGACAGGGGACTACTACGAGCAGTACTTC
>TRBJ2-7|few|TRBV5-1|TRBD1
CASSLDRGPYEQYF
TGCGCCAGCAGCTTGGACAGGGGGCCCTACGAGCAGTACTTC
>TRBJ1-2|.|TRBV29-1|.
CSVVLDGYTF
TGCAGCGTTGTACTGGATGGCTACACCTTC
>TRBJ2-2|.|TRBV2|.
CASRTQGYGTGELFF
TGTGCCAGCAGGACACAGGGATACGGCACCGGGGAGCTGTTTTTT
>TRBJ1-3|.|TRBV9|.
CASSVAFGTTDSGNTIYF
TGTGCCAGCAGCGTAGCCTTTGGAACGACAGACTCTGGAAACACCATATATTTT
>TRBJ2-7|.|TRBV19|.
CASSISANEQYF
TGTGCCAGTAGTATTAGTGCCAACGAGCAGTACTTC
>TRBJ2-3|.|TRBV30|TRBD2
CACYWASGSTDTQYF
TGTGCCTGCTATTGGGCTAGCGGGAGCACAGATACGCAGTATTTT
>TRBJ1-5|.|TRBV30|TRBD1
CAWSRQGAGQPQHF
TGTGCCTGGTCGCGTCAGGGGGCGGGTCAGCCCCAGCATTTT
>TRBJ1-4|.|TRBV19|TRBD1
CASYYRQGLNEKLFF
TGTGCCAGTTATTACAGACAGGGTTTGAATGAAAAACTGTTTTTT
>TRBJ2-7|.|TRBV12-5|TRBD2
CASGVLGTSGAIYEQYF
TGTGCTAGTGGTGTCCTGGGGACTAGCGGGGCGATATACGAGCAGTACTTC